The entry below describes one T cell receptor beta chain. Antigen: not known. The sample belongs to a study of identical twins. Study findings and constraints: Beta out-of-frame sequences displayed a weaker excess of sharing between twins. Cross-sectional statistical analysis, not tracking of the same donors, underpinned the conclusions.

Germline V gives CDR1 SGHDT, CDR2 YYEEEE. V dropped 1 base and J dropped 0 bases, with 13 bases sitting between them. The CDR3 runs to 16 residues. One entry per CDR3 protein results from TCRdb running MiXCR on the 5' RACE reads. Of roughly 470,000 distinct CDR3 sequences detected, over 11% appear once; the ten largest clones hold approximately 0.98%. This same sample was also part of a study on yellow fever vaccine responses in identical twins.

This TCR came from a woman between 18 and 30 years old in good health. The V and J genes are TRBV5-6 and TRBJ2-5; no reliable D call. The sequenced sample consisted of CD4+ T cells sorted from blood. Here the CDR3 DNA reads TGTGCCAGCAGCTTGACGGGCCGGATGTACCAAGAGACCCAGTACTTC. Translation gives CASSLTGRMYQETQYF.